Below, 23 T cell receptor beta chains from the same sample are listed, as sequenced in a study of cytomegalovirus exposure and HLA in healthy donors. PCR was performed using 60 Vbeta and 13 Jbeta primers. The method was immunoSEQ multiplex PCR; TCRdb's version includes in-frame clones alone and lacks a portion of them. This sample carries roughly 78,000 clones, around 70% of them seen once, and the ten largest clones take about a fifth. Sequencing input: PBMCs. The receptors shown here come from a man aged 35 to 55 in good health and CMV-seropositive.

The chain couples TRBV2 to TRBJ1-2; D possibly corresponds to TRBD1 (6 bases). Germline V gives CDR1 SNHLY, CDR2 FYNNEI. Trimming removed 2 bases from V and 4 bases from J, with 14 bases in between. The CDR3 runs to 15 residues. The CDR3 spells CASSERPGHLYGYTF. CDR3 nucleotides: TGTGCCAGCAGTGAAAGACCGGGACACCTCTATGGCTACACCTTC. The full variable domain, with the rest looked up from reference TRBV2 and TRBJ1-2, is EPEVTQTPSHQVTQMGQEVILRCVPISNHLYFYWYRQILGQKVEFLVSFYNNEISEKSEIFDDQFSVERPDGSNFTLKIRSTKLEDSAMYFCASSERPGHLYGYTFGSGTRLTVV.

The V call is TRBV28, the J call TRBJ1-3, with 7 nucleotides matching TRBD1. CDR3 length equals 14 residues. CDR1 is MDHEN and CDR2 is SYDVKM in the germline V gene. V gave up 2 bases and J gave up 6 bases; unmatched junction bases: 4. CDR3 residues: CASSLIGGENTIYF. CDR3 in DNA: TGTGCCAGCAGTTTAATAGGGGGCGAAAACACCATATATTTT.

The chain has TRBV18 and TRBJ1-6; no clear D. The V end was cut by 1 base, the J end by 10 bases, with 23 bases between. CDR1 is KGHSH and CDR2 is LQKENI in the germline V gene. This CDR3 is 18 amino acids long. The CDR3, as DNA: TGTGCCAGCTCACCACTTTCGTTTTTAGGTGGCGGTGGGTCACCCCTCCACTTT. Protein: CASSPLSFLGGGGSPLHF. Combining the CDR3 with reference TRBV18 and TRBJ1-6 gives the whole variable domain NAGVMQNPRHLVRRRGQEARLRCSPMKGHSHVYWYRQLPEEGLKFMVYLQKENIIDESGMPKERFSAEFPKEGPSILRIQQVVRGDSAAYFCASSPLSFLGGGGSPLHFGNGTRLTVT.

The chain couples TRBV27 to TRBJ1-2, with TRBD1 identical over 8 bases. The V gene's germline CDR1 is MNHEY and CDR2 SMNVEV (reference sequence). With V trimmed by 0 bases and J by 0 bases, 6 bases remained unmatched. CDR3 size: 17 residues. Here the CDR3 reads CASSLSMAQGANYGYTF. The CDR3 DNA reads as TGTGCCAGCAGTTTATCGATGGCACAGGGGGCTAACTATGGCTACACCTTC.

This clone was seen more than once but under ten times. The V gene is TRBV4-3, the J gene TRBJ1-4; D remains ambiguous. The CDR3 totals 15 residues. CDR1 and CDR2 from the germline V gene are LGHNA and YSLEER. Trimming removed 1 base at V and 3 bases at J, with 9 bases between. The CDR3 is CASSQVRTSNEKLFF. Here the CDR3 DNA reads TGCGCCAGCAGCCAAGTCAGAACCTCTAATGAAAAACTGTTTTTT.

The rearrangement joins TRBV11-2 to TRBJ2-5; 11 bases match TRBD1. CDR1 and CDR2 (germline): SGHAT, FQNNGV. The CDR3 consists of 14 residues. The V segment lost 4 bases and the J segment 5 bases; nucleotides outside the gene matches: 3. This CDR3 reads CASSWTGGRETQYF. CDR3 coding DNA: TGTGCCAGCAGCTGGACAGGGGGCAGGGAGACCCAGTACTTC. Variable domain in full (rest from reference TRBV11-2 and TRBJ2-5): EAGVAQSPRYKIIEKRQSVAFWCNPISGHATLYWYQQILGQGPKLLIQFQNNGVVDDSQLPKDRFSAERLKGVDSTLKIQPAKLEDSAVYLCASSWTGGRETQYFGPGTRLLVL.

This clone was picked up a small number of times. V usage is TRBV11-2 and J usage is TRBJ2-7; D is undetermined. Trimming cost V 1 base and J 2 bases, with 9 bases left between them. The CDR3 loop spans 14 amino acids. Germline V gives CDR1 SGHAT, CDR2 FQNNGV. The chain's CDR3 is CASSLGGVAYEQYF. Here the CDR3 DNA reads TGTGCCAGCAGCTTAGGAGGCGTAGCCTACGAGCAGTACTTC. Together with reference TRBV11-2 and TRBJ2-7, the CDR3 gives the full variable domain: EAGVAQSPRYKIIEKRQSVAFWCNPISGHATLYWYQQILGQGPKLLIQFQNNGVVDDSQLPKDRFSAERLKGVDSTLKIQPAKLEDSAVYLCASSLGGVAYEQYFGPGTRLTVT.

This clone was observed a few times. This sequence joins TRBV27 and TRBJ2-7; a possible D gene is TRBD2 (5 bases). CDR3 length: 15 amino acids. Germline values: CDR1 MNHEY, CDR2 SMNVEV (reference sequence). Between the trimmed V and J ends, which lost 2 bases and 3 bases, there was a span of 14 bases. CDR3 nucleotides: TGTGCCAGCAGTTTAAGCGGCAGGATCCTCTACGAGCAGTACTTC. Translation: CASSLSGRILYEQYF.

This sequence joins TRBV7-9 and TRBJ2-5; D is possibly TRBD2 (6 bases). With 5 bases removed from V and 5 bases from J, the gap between germline ends came to 12 bases. Germline CDR1 SEHNR, CDR2 FQNEAQ (reference sequence). The CDR3 sequence is 13 residues long. CDR3 sequence (DNA): TGTGCCAGCAGCGGAGGGCCGATGGAGACCCAGTACTTC. Translation: CASSGGPMETQYF.

The CDR3 DNA is TGTGCCAGCAGTGAACTCTGGGGCCCCGGGGAGCTGTTTTTT. Translation: CASSELWGPGELFF. The V call is TRBV6-1, the J call TRBJ2-2; TRBD1 is a possible D gene (5 bases). CDR3 length: 14 residues. The V end lost 2 bases, the J end lost 6 bases, and 10 bases lay between the germline ends. Germline V gene sequence: CDR1 MNHNS, CDR2 SASEGT.

The rearrangement uses TRBV20-1 and TRBJ1-2; D remains ambiguous. CDR1 is DFQATT, CDR2 SNEGSKA, per germline (reference sequence). V dropped 5 bases and J dropped 8 bases, with 12 bases sitting between them. CDR3 length equals 11 residues. DNA for the CDR3: TGCAGTGCTTATCGGGAGGGCGGCTACACCTTC. Amino acid sequence: CSAYREGGYTF.

This chain links TRBV29-1 with TRBJ1-4, with TRBD1 matching 8 bases. V was clipped by 6 bases and J by 6 bases; unmatched bases: 6. CDR1 is SQVTM, CDR2 ANQGSEA, per germline. There are 13 residues in the CDR3. The CDR3 loop reads CSVYRGGDEKLFF. The CDR3 nucleotides read TGCAGCGTCTACAGGGGGGGAGATGAAAAACTGTTTTTT. The full variable domain, in which reference TRBV29-1 and TRBJ1-4 provide the parts outside the CDR3, is SAVISQKPSRDICQRGTSLTIQCQVDSQVTMMFWYRQQPGQSLTLIATANQGSEATYESGFVIDKFPISRPNLTFSTLTVSNMSPEDSSIYLCSVYRGGDEKLFFGSGTQLSVL.

The chain combines TRBV5-6 with TRBJ1-5, with D possibly TRBD1 on 6 matching bases. The CDR3 length is 15 residues. Germline-derived CDR1 and CDR2 are SGHDT and YYEEEE. Deletions cut 4 bases from V and 0 bases from J, with 11 bases between. The CDR3 reads CASSLGQYSNQPQHF. The CDR3, as DNA: TGTGCCAGCAGCCTAGGACAGTATAGCAATCAGCCCCAGCATTTT.

The chain recombines TRBV7-2 with TRBJ1-2; TRBD1 aligns across 8 bases. CDR1 and CDR2 (germline): SGHTA, FQGNSA. This CDR3 is built from 15 residues. V lost 5 bases and J lost 0; bases outside the gene matches: 5. The CDR3 loop is CASSPTGGTNYGYTF. CDR3 bases: TGTGCCAGCAGCCCCACAGGGGGAACTAACTATGGCTACACCTTC.

This clone was seen a few times. This sequence joins TRBV4-3 and TRBJ1-1, with 7 bases aligning to TRBD1. Germline V gene lookup returns CDR1 LGHNA and CDR2 YSLEER. After removal of 2 bases from V and 5 bases from J, the junction contained 14 bases not matched to a gene. CDR3 length equals 17 residues. The CDR3 here is CASSQYRGISARTEAFF. For the CDR3, the DNA is TGCGCCAGCAGCCAATACAGGGGTATTTCGGCGAGAACTGAAGCTTTCTTT.

This chain links TRBV7-8 with TRBJ1-1; D perhaps matches TRBD1 (5 bases). V lost 3 bases and J 4 bases, leaving 12 bases between the germline ends. CDR1 SGHVS and CDR2 FQNEAQ come from the germline V gene. CDR3 length: 14 amino acids. The CDR3 coding sequence is TGTGCCAGCAGCTTTGGGGGGGGGAGCACTGAAGCTTTCTTT. Translated: CASSFGGGSTEAFF.

This chain uses TRBV19 with TRBJ2-3; TRBD2 aligns across 8 bases. The CDR3 sequence is 18 residues long. Germline V CDR1 and CDR2: LNHDA, SQIVND (reference sequence). Unmatched junction bases numbered 16, after V lost 6 bases and J lost 2 bases. The CDR3 is CASRMGARRGGPTDTQYF. As DNA, the CDR3 is TGTGCCAGTAGGATGGGAGCCAGACGGGGGGGCCCCACAGATACGCAGTATTTT.

The chain is built from TRBV7-8 and TRBJ2-7; 13 bases agree with TRBD2. The germline V gene has CDR1 SGHVS and CDR2 FQNEAQ. Trimming removed 1 base from V and 4 bases from J; junction bases left unmatched: 1. This CDR3 is built from 15 residues. CDR3 amino acids: CASSLGGLAGYEQYF. The CDR3 DNA sequence: TGTGCCAGCAGCTTAGGGGGACTAGCGGGGTACGAGCAGTACTTC.

The chain links TRBV7-6 to TRBJ2-3; D is possibly TRBD1 (6 bases). Trimming pared 2 bases from V and 0 bases from J, leaving 9 bases between. This CDR3 is built from 15 residues. Per the germline V gene, CDR1 is SGHVS and CDR2 is FNYEAQ. The CDR3 sequence: CASSLPGASTDTQYF. For the CDR3, the DNA is TGTGCCAGCAGCTTACCAGGGGCAAGCACAGATACGCAGTATTTT.

The CDR3 coding sequence is TGTGCTAGTGGTCCCGGACTAGCGGGGGCCCCAACGCACACAGATACGCAGTATTTT. Residues: CASGPGLAGAPTHTDTQYF. V gene TRBV12-5 combines with J gene TRBJ2-3; 13 nucleotides agree with TRBD2. The length of the CDR3 is 19 residues. Germline V gene data show CDR1 as LGHNT and CDR2 as FRNRAP. Trimming took 5 bases from V and 2 from J; bases not matched to a gene: 13.

This clone has a single count. The rearrangement uses TRBV9 and TRBJ1-1; D gene ambiguous. Trimming left V 4 bases short and J 1 base short, with 5 bases between. The CDR3 is made up of 12 amino acids. Germline values: CDR1 SGDLS, CDR2 YYNGEE. The CDR3 nucleotides read TGTGCCAGCAGCTCCTGGAACACTGAAGCTTTCTTT. As protein: CASSSWNTEAFF.

The chain is built from TRBV7-2 and TRBJ1-5, with a possible D match to TRBD1 (5 bases). Germline V CDR1 and CDR2: SGHTA, FQGNSA. This CDR3 is built from 16 residues. With 2 bases removed from V and 4 bases from J, the gap between germline ends came to 15 bases. The CDR3 loop reads CASSLTLTAPNQPQHF. Written as DNA, the CDR3 is TGTGCCAGCAGCTTAACCCTGACAGCCCCAAATCAGCCCCAGCATTTT.

The chain combines TRBV5-1 with TRBJ2-5; no firm D call. The CDR3 covers 12 residues. Germline V CDR1 and CDR2: SGHRS, YFSETQ. Trimming stripped 5 bases from V and 5 bases from J, with 10 bases between. CDR3 nucleotides: TGCGCCAGCAGAGTCGGCAGGGAGACCCAGTACTTC. Encoded protein: CASRVGRETQYF.